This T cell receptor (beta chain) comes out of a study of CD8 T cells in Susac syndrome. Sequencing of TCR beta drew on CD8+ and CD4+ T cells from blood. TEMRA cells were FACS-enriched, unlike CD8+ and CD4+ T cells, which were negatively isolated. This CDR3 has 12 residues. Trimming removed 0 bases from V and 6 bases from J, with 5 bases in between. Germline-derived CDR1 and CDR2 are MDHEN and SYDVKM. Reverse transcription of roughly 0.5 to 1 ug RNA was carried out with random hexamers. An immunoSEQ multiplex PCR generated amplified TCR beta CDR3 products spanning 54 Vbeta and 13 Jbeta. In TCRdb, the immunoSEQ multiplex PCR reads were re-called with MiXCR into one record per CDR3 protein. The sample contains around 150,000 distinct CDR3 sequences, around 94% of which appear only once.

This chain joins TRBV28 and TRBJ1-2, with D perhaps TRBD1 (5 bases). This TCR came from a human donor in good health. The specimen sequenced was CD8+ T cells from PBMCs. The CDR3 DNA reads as TGTGCCAGCAGTTTATGGGGGGATGGCTACACCTTC. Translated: CASSLWGDGYTF.